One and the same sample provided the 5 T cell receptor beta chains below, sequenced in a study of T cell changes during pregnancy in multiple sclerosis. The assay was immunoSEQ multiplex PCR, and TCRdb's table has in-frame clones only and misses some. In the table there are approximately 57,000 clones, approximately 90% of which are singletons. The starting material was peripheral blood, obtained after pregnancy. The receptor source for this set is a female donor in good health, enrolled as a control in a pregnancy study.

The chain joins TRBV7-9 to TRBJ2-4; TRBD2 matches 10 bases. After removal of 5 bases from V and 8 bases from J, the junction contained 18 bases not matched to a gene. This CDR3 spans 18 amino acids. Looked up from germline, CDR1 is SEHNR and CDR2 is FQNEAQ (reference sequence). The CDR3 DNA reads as TGTGCCAGCAGCCAGAAGGGGCTAGCGGGAGATAGGAGTTACATTCAGTACTTC. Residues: CASSQKGLAGDRSYIQYF.

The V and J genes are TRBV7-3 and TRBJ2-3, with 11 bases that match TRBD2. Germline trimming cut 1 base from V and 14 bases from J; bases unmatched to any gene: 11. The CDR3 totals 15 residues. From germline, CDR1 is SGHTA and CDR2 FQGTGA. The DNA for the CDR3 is TGTGCCAGCAGCTTAAGCCCTAGCGGGGGGCCCGGTTGGTATTTT. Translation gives CASSLSPSGGPGWYF.

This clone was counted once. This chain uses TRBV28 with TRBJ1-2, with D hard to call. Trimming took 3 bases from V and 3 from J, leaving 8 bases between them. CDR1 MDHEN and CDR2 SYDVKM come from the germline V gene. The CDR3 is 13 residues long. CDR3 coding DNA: TGTGCCAGCAGTTTCGAGGCAGACTATGGCTACACCTTC. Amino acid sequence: CASSFEADYGYTF.

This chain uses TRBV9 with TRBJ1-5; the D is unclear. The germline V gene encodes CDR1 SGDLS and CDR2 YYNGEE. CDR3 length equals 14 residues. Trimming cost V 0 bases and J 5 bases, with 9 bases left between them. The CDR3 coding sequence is TGTGCCAGCAGCGTAGAGATCGGGGATCAGCCCCAGCATTTT. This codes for CASSVEIGDQPQHF.

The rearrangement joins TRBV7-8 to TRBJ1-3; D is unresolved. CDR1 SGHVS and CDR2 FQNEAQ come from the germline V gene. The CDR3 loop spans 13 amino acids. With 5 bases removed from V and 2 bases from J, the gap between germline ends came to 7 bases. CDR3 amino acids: CASSTNTGNTIYF. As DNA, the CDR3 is TGTGCCAGCAGCACTAATACTGGAAACACCATATATTTT. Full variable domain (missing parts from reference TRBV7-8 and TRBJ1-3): GAGVSQSPRYKVAKRGQDVALRCDPISGHVSLFWYQQALGQGPEFLTYFQNEAQLDKSGLPSDRFFAERPEGSVSTLKIQRTQQEDSAVYLCASSTNTGNTIYFGEGSWLTVV.